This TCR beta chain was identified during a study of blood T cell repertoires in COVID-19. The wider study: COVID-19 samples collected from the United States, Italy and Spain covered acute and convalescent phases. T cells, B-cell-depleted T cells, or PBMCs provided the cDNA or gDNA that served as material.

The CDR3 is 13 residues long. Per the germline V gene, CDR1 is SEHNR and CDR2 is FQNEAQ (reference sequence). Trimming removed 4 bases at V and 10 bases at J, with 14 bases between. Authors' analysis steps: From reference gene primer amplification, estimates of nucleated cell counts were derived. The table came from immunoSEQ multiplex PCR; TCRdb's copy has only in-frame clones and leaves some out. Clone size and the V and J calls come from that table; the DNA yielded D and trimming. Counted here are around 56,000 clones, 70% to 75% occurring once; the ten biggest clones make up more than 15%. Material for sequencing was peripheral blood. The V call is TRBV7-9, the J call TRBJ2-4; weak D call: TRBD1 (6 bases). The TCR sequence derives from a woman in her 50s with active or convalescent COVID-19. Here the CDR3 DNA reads TGTGCCAGCAGCTGGGACATCGAAGTGATTCAGTACTTC. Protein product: CASSWDIEVIQYF. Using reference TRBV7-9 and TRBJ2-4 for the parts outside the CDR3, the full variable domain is DTGVSQNPRHKITKRGQNVTFRCDPISEHNRLYWYRQTLGQGPEFLTYFQNEAQLEKSRLLSDRFSAERPKGSFSTLEIQRTEQGDSAMYLCASSWDIEVIQYFGAGTRLSVL.